Listed here are 17 T cell receptor beta chains from one sample, sequenced in a study of PD-L1 blockade in urothelial cancer. Regarding time point: pretreatment peripheral blood. Sequencing was performed with immunoSEQ multiplex PCR; in TCRdb, only in-frame clones are kept and a portion is missing. Found here are 45,000 to 70,000 clones, 85% of them singletons; the top ten hold about a sixth. The sequencing used PBMCs, collected around atezolizumab (anti-PD-L1) treatment. These receptors were taken from a man between 65 and 85 years old with urothelial cancer.

The chain couples TRBV6-5 to TRBJ2-7; TRBD1 matches 9 bases. CDR1 MNHEY and CDR2 SVGAGI come from the germline V gene. This CDR3 region has 16 residues. After removal of 2 bases from V and 5 bases from J, the junction contained 10 bases not matched to a gene. CDR3 residues: CASSYLGTGRVHEQYF. In DNA, the CDR3 is TGTGCCAGCAGTTACCTCGGGACAGGGAGAGTTCACGAGCAGTACTTC.

In this sample, this clone turned up once. The chain recombines TRBV28 with TRBJ1-2; D not certain. Germline V gives CDR1 MDHEN, CDR2 SYDVKM. The germline V and J ends were trimmed by 3 bases and 7 bases, with 18 bases remaining between them. This CDR3 is 15 amino acids long. The CDR3 loop reads CASSLPHEAVRGYTF. The CDR3 DNA sequence: TGTGCCAGCAGTTTGCCCCACGAGGCAGTGCGTGGCTACACCTTC.

The J gene is TRBJ1-2, the V gene TRBV5-4, with TRBD1 identical over 9 bases. Germline CDR1 and CDR2: SGHNT and YYREEE (reference sequence). After removal of 0 bases from V and 7 bases from J, the junction contained 4 bases not matched to a gene. The CDR3 length is 14 residues. In DNA form, the CDR3 reads TGTGCCAGCAGCTTGGGACAGGGGGAGGGTGGCTACACCTTC. Protein sequence: CASSLGQGEGGYTF.

The chain is built from TRBV5-1 and TRBJ2-1, with 9 bases aligning to TRBD1. From germline, CDR1 is SGHRS and CDR2 YFSETQ. This CDR3 has 13 amino acids. Trimming took 3 bases from V and 6 from J; bases not matched to a gene: 1. The chain's CDR3 is CASSSDRGNEQFF. The CDR3 DNA is TGCGCCAGCAGCTCGGACAGGGGCAATGAGCAGTTCTTC.

V usage is TRBV28 and J usage is TRBJ1-5; D is perhaps TRBD1 (6 bases). The CDR3 covers 17 residues. Germline V gene sequence: CDR1 MDHEN, CDR2 SYDVKM. V was cut by 5 bases and J by 2 bases, with 19 bases left in between. CDR3 protein: CASSSGQTGVGNQPQHF. CDR3 coding DNA: TGTGCCAGCAGTAGTGGACAGACGGGCGTGGGCAATCAGCCCCAGCATTTT.

This CDR3 is CASSLSGSVLYEQYF. The CDR3 DNA reads TGTGCCAGCAGCTTGTCGGGATCGGTTCTCTACGAGCAGTACTTC. This chain connects TRBV5-5 to TRBJ2-7, with a possible D match to TRBD2 (5 bases). Germline V gene data show CDR1 as SGHKS and CDR2 as YYEKEE (reference sequence). With 1 base removed from V and 3 bases from J, the gap between germline ends came to 14 bases. The CDR3 runs 15 residues.

The V and J genes are TRBV6-1 and TRBJ2-7, with D perhaps matching TRBD1 (5 bases). The V and J ends lost 2 bases and 2 bases respectively, with 10 bases between them. Germline CDR1 and CDR2: MNHNS and SASEGT. This CDR3 region has 14 residues. CDR3: CASSERPGPYEQYF. The CDR3, as DNA: TGTGCCAGCAGTGAAAGGCCAGGGCCCTACGAGCAGTACTTC.

As to this clone: Other DNA sequences in the sample encode the same CDR3. The chain uses TRBV18 and TRBJ2-7, with D tentatively TRBD1 (5 bases). CDR1 and CDR2 (germline): KGHSH, LQKENI. This CDR3 is 13 amino acids long. Trimming removed 3 bases from V and 3 bases from J, with 9 bases in between. The CDR3 spells CASSPSQDYEQYF. In DNA form, the CDR3 reads TGTGCCAGCTCACCTTCACAGGACTACGAGCAGTACTTC.

This clone came up once. CDR3 sequence reads: CASSPGGDQPQHF. CDR3 DNA: TGTGCCAGCTCCCCGGGCGGGGATCAGCCCCAGCATTTT. V gene TRBV18 combines with J gene TRBJ1-5; D is unclear. This CDR3 contains 13 residues. Trimming took 6 bases from V and 5 from J, leaving 11 bases between them. CDR1 is KGHSH, CDR2 LQKENI, per germline.

The J gene is TRBJ2-7, the V gene TRBV29-1; the D gene is possibly TRBD2 (6 bases). V lost 5 bases to trimming and J lost 7 bases, with 15 bases between them. The germline V gene has CDR1 SQVTM and CDR2 ANQGSEA. CDR3 size: 12 residues. The CDR3 region is CSVMTSPFEQYF. CDR3 sequence (DNA): TGCAGCGTTATGACTAGTCCCTTTGAGCAGTACTTC.

This rearrangement joins TRBV6-4 to TRBJ2-1; 7 nucleotides align to TRBD1. There are 15 residues in the CDR3. The germline gives CDR1 MRHNA, CDR2 SNTAGT. Trimming cost V 2 bases and J 2 bases; bases outside gene matches: 3. CDR3 sequence: CASSDKGAAYNEQFF. The CDR3 DNA sequence: TGTGCCAGCAGTGACAAGGGGGCCGCCTACAATGAGCAGTTCTTC.

The chain carries TRBV19 and TRBJ1-1, with D tentatively TRBD1 (6 bases). CDR3 length equals 15 residues. Germline V gene sequence: CDR1 LNHDA, CDR2 SQIVND (reference sequence). The germline V and J ends were trimmed by 1 base and 5 bases, with 14 bases remaining between them. The CDR3 region has the DNA TGTGCCAGTAGTATAGGAGCACAGGGTGCAACTGAAGCTTTCTTT. It is translated as CASSIGAQGATEAFF. Looking up the rest from reference TRBV19 and TRBJ1-1 gives the full variable domain: DGGITQSPKYLFRKEGQNVTLSCEQNLNHDAMYWYRQDPGQGLRLIYYSQIVNDFQKGDIAEGYSVSREKKESFPLTVTSAQKNPTAFYLCASSIGAQGATEAFFGQGTRLTVV.

The gene calls are TRBV6-5 and TRBJ2-3; D is perhaps TRBD2 (5 bases). The V end lost 6 bases, the J end lost 14 bases, and 24 bases lay between the germline ends. This CDR3 comprises 14 residues. CDR1 and CDR2 (germline): MNHEY, SVGAGI. The CDR3 reads CASSYDYEHRYAYF. CDR3 nucleotide sequence: TGTGCCAGCAGCTACGACTACGAGCACAGATACGCGTATTTT.

V gene TRBV4-1 combines with J gene TRBJ2-7, with D maybe TRBD1 (6 bases). Germline values: CDR1 MGHRA, CDR2 YSYEKL. Deletions cut 2 bases from V and 4 bases from J, with 12 bases between. The CDR3 extends over 14 amino acids. The CDR3 DNA sequence: TGCGCCAGCAGCCAAAGGGAAGGGGGTTACGAGCAGTACTTC. Translated, it gives CASSQREGGYEQYF.

This clone showed up just once. The rearrangement joins TRBV6-4 to TRBJ1-1, with no clear D. The CDR3 spans 16 residues. V was clipped by 3 bases and J by 2 bases, with 16 bases between them. CDR1 and CDR2 (germline): MRHNA, SNTAGT. The CDR3 protein is CASSDPRADGNTEAFF. The CDR3 DNA reads TGTGCCAGCAGTGATCCGAGGGCGGACGGCAACACTGAAGCTTTCTTT.

The chain carries TRBV2 and TRBJ2-5; D possibly corresponds to TRBD2 (6 bases). Germline values: CDR1 SNHLY, CDR2 FYNNEI. The CDR3 consists of 15 residues. Trimming cost V 1 base and J 2 bases, with 11 bases left between them. In nucleotides, the CDR3 is TGTGCCAGCAGTGAAGTGGGGAGGCGGCAAGAGACCCAGTACTTC. Protein sequence: CASSEVGRRQETQYF.

The chain recombines TRBV28 with TRBJ2-1; 8 bases match TRBD2. CDR1 is MDHEN and CDR2 is SYDVKM in the germline V gene. The V gene end was trimmed by 6 bases and the J gene end by 5 bases; junction bases not matched to a gene: 12. This CDR3 spans 16 amino acids. As DNA, the CDR3 is TGTGCCAGCAGCCTGAGGGTAACTAGCGGTAACAATGAGCAGTTCTTC. Its protein is CASSLRVTSGNNEQFF.